The 18 T cell receptor beta chains below come from one sample, sequenced in a study of early T cells in non-severe SARS-CoV-2 infection. TCRdb passed the 5' RACE reads through MiXCR, listing each CDR3 protein once. The sample has some 40,000 distinct CDR3 sequences, 5.3% seen once. Material: whole blood. Every receptor here comes from an adult who was a healthcare worker with PCR-confirmed SARS-CoV-2 infection or an uninfected control (not recorded which).

This clonotype showed up many times. The chain carries TRBV29-1 and TRBJ2-7, with 11 bases lining up with TRBD2. CDR3 size: 13 residues. J gave up 3 bases and V 7 bases, and 5 bases lay outside the gene matches. CDR1 is SQVTM, CDR2 ANQGSEA, per germline. CDR3 sequence (DNA): TGCAGCGGGGCCGGGACTAGCGGCTACGAGCAGTACTTC. This translates into CSGAGTSGYEQYF.

The gene calls are TRBV20-1 and TRBJ2-3, with 10 bases lining up with TRBD2. Germline CDR1 reads DFQATT; CDR2 reads SNEGSKA (reference sequence). With V trimmed by 1 base and J by 3 bases, 4 bases remained unmatched. There are 15 residues in the CDR3. The CDR3 DNA is TGCAGTGCTAGAGTACCTAGCGGGGGTACAGATACGCAGTATTTT. This sequence encodes CSARVPSGGTDTQYF.

This clonotype has a count of ten or more. This chain connects TRBV12-3 or TRBV12-4 to TRBJ1-5; D remains ambiguous. This CDR3 comprises 15 residues. Trimming removed 0 bases from V and 2 bases from J, with 8 bases in between. CDR3 sequence reads: CASSLAKAGNQPQHF. As DNA, the CDR3 is TGTGCCAGCAGTTTAGCAAAGGCAGGCAATCAGCCCCAGCATTTT.

This clonotype was seen ten or more times. This sequence joins TRBV28 and TRBJ2-1, with 7 positions matching TRBD2. J lost 2 bases, V lost 4 bases, and 5 bases had no gene match. The CDR3 has 15 amino acids. Germline assignment: CDR1 MDHEN and CDR2 SYDVKM. This CDR3 is CASSWGEGTYNEQFF. CDR3 bases: TGTGCCAGCAGTTGGGGGGAGGGGACCTACAATGAGCAGTTCTTC.

This clonotype occurred once. A much larger clone lies one base from this, so it may be a read error. The chain carries TRBV7-6 and TRBJ2-2; 10 positions match TRBD1. The CDR3 covers 16 residues. Germline V gene sequence: CDR1 SGHVS, CDR2 FNYEAQ. The CDR3 sequence: CVSNGRGQGKSGELFF. In nucleotides, the CDR3 is TGTGTCAGCAACGGAAGGGGACAGGGGAAATCCGGGGAGCTGTTTTTT.

The table lists this clonotype with a few counts. The chain has TRBV4-2 and TRBJ2-4; 11 nucleotides line up with TRBD2. J was trimmed by 6 bases and V by 2 bases; bases with no gene match: 3. The germline CDR1 and CDR2 sequences are LGHNA and YNFKEQ. The CDR3 loop spans 15 amino acids. This CDR3 reads CASSQTGTSGNIQYF. CDR3 sequence (DNA): TGTGCCAGCAGCCAAACCGGGACTAGCGGAAACATTCAGTACTTC.

This clonotype was detected only a few times. The rearrangement uses TRBV7-6 and TRBJ2-2, with 7 bases aligning to TRBD2. V dropped 5 bases and J dropped 0; count of bases not matched to a gene: 9. Looked up from germline, CDR1 is SGHVS and CDR2 is FNYEAQ. The CDR3 consists of 17 residues. Here the CDR3 DNA reads TGTGCCAGCAGCCCCAGGCCTAGCGGACCGAACACCGGGGAGCTGTTTTTT. Its translation: CASSPRPSGPNTGELFF. The full variable domain, with the rest looked up from reference TRBV7-6 and TRBJ2-2, is GAGVSQSPRYKVTKRGQDVALRCDPISGHVSLYWYRQALGQGPEFLTYFNYEAQQDKSGLPNDRFSAERPEGSISTLTIQRTEQRDSAMYRCASSPRPSGPNTGELFFGEGSRLTVL.

There are many counts of this clonotype. CDR3 loop: CASSLLALAGGENEQFF. CDR3 nucleotide sequence: TGCGCCAGCAGCTTGTTAGCCCTAGCGGGAGGAGAAAATGAGCAGTTCTTC. The rearrangement joins TRBV5-1 to TRBJ2-1; 11 nucleotides agree with TRBD2. Trimming removed 1 base from V and 7 bases from J; junction bases left unmatched: 10. There are 17 residues in the CDR3. Germline CDR1 SGHRS, CDR2 YFSETQ.

This clonotype came up many times. The chain recombines TRBV20-1 with TRBJ2-1, with 10 bases that match TRBD2. Trimming took 2 bases from V and 4 from J; bases not matched to a gene: 11. Germline V gene sequence: CDR1 DFQATT, CDR2 SNEGSKA (reference sequence). This CDR3 region has 17 residues. As DNA, the CDR3 is TGCAGTGCTAGACCCCGGTTACTAGCGGGGAGGTACAATGAGCAGTTCTTC. Encoded protein: CSARPRLLAGRYNEQFF.

This clonotype was found many times. The V and J genes are TRBV12-3 or TRBV12-4 and TRBJ1-2; D is uncertain. V lost 3 bases and J lost 0, with 11 bases in between. This CDR3 is built from 15 residues. The CDR3 here is CASSFALGANYGYTF. CDR3 coding DNA: TGTGCCAGCAGTTTCGCCCTCGGGGCTAACTATGGCTACACCTTC.

This clonotype has just a few counts. This sequence joins TRBV5-1 and TRBJ1-1, with a tentative D call TRBD1 (5 bases). The CDR3 runs 15 residues. Trimming left V 5 bases short and J 3 bases short, with 17 bases between. Germline V CDR1 and CDR2: SGHRS, YFSETQ. CDR3 region: CASSPQGRADTEAFF. CDR3 sequence (DNA): TGCGCCAGCAGTCCCCAAGGCAGGGCGGACACTGAAGCTTTCTTT.

There are many counts of this clonotype. The rearrangement joins TRBV6-2 or TRBV6-3 to TRBJ1-6; 9 bases fit TRBD1. This CDR3 comprises 16 residues. Unmatched junction bases numbered 6, after V lost 0 bases and J lost 9 bases. The germline V gene encodes CDR1 MNHEY and CDR2 SVGEGT. CDR3 nucleotides: TGTGCCAGCAGTTACTCATCGGGACAGGGCCCTTCACCCCTCCACTTT. Amino acids: CASSYSSGQGPSPLHF.

The genes are TRBV11-2 and TRBJ2-1; 13 nucleotides match TRBD2. V trimming: 5 bases; J trimming: 8 bases; junction bases outside the gene matches: 3. The CDR3 has 14 residues. Germline CDR1 reads SGHAT; CDR2 reads FQNNGV. The CDR3 here is CASSLGLAGHEQFF. CDR3 nucleotides: TGTGCCAGCAGCCTGGGACTAGCGGGGCATGAGCAGTTCTTC.

There are many counts of this clonotype. One end of the junction fails to match germline, which may point to a read error. V is TRBV12-3 or TRBV12-4 and J is TRBJ2-7, with 11 bases lining up with TRBD2. This CDR3 has 14 amino acids. The CDR3 loop reads CASSLAGGGYEQYF. The CDR3 DNA follows: TGTGCCAGCAGTCTAGCGGGAGGCGGCTACGAGCAGTACTTC.

By frequency in the sample, this clonotype is medium-sized (0.01 to 0.1%). The chain has TRBV7-3 and TRBJ1-6, with D tentatively TRBD1 (6 bases). Trimming cost V 4 bases and J 10 bases, with 14 bases left between them. CDR3 size: 14 residues. Germline V CDR1 and CDR2: SGHTA, FQGTGA. The CDR3 here is CASSSTGSRSPLHF. The CDR3 DNA follows: TGTGCCAGCAGCTCGACAGGATCCAGGTCACCCCTCCACTTT. The full variable domain, completed using reference TRBV7-3 and TRBJ1-6, is GAGVSQTPSNKVTEKGKYVELRCDPISGHTALYWYRQSLGQGPEFLIYFQGTGAADDSGLPNDRFFAVRPEGSVSTLKIQRTERGDSAVYLCASSSTGSRSPLHFGNGTRLTVT.

In this sample, this clonotype turned up many times. This chain joins TRBV29-1 and TRBJ1-5; D gene uncertain. Trimming shortened V by 1 base and J by 6 bases, and 10 bases separated the two germline ends. In germline, CDR1 is SQVTM, CDR2 ANQGSEA. The CDR3 runs 13 residues. CDR3 coding DNA: TGCAGCGTTGAAGCTGTGGTTGGTCAGCCCCAGCATTTT. It is translated as CSVEAVVGQPQHF.

This clonotype was observed a handful of times. CDR3 residues: CASSLANRPTDTQYF. The CDR3 bases are TGCGCCAGCAGCTTGGCCAACAGGCCCACAGATACGCAGTATTTT. The chain recombines TRBV5-1 with TRBJ2-3; D is perhaps TRBD1 (5 bases). Germline values: CDR1 SGHRS, CDR2 YFSETQ. Trimming left V 0 bases short and J 2 bases short, with 10 bases between. This CDR3 is 15 amino acids long.

This clonotype was counted only a few times. The chain uses TRBV18 and TRBJ1-1, with TRBD1 matching over 7 bases. Trimming removed 3 bases from V and 5 bases from J; junction bases left unmatched: 9. The germline V gene has CDR1 KGHSH and CDR2 LQKENI. This CDR3 has 15 residues. The CDR3 coding sequence is TGTGCCAGCTCACCGGGTCAGGGGGGGATAACTGAAGCTTTCTTT. Encoded protein: CASSPGQGGITEAFF.